The TCR beta chain under discussion was sequenced for a study of shared clonotypes between healthy human individuals (TCRdb year 2020). At the level of the whole study: The cohort comprised two women and a few men aged 18 to 49 years. Per donor, three plates each were used for CD4 naive and CD4 memory, two for CD8 naive, and one for CD8 memory. Each donor's leukapheresis produced roughly between about 0.85 and 10 billion PBMCs. To estimate repertoire size and how much clonotype sharing occurs between individuals, the study deeply sequenced the blood TCR repertoires of several healthy adults. To increase sequencing depth and limit assay-specific biases, different laboratories used diverse techniques to prepare libraries and sequence TCR repertoires. General study outcomes and caveats: Clonotypes shared by all four sorted-subset donors showed higher generation probabilities than non-shared clonotypes. Naive subsets generally had larger estimated clonotype richness than memory subsets. Because the study included only a small number of donors, the genetic and exposure-history diversity represented was limited. When a handful of donors were compared, the shared fraction of clonotypes was roughly 4.8% for naive CD4, about 4% for naive CD8, 2.3% for memory CD4, and 0.35% to 0.4% for memory CD8. Pairwise subsampling led to the expectation that sequencing depth would affect the degree of clonotype sharing among donors. Rarefaction of sorted-subset datasets indicated incomplete sequencing despite the large sequencing depth. Sampling was restricted to blood, and TCR repertoires in tissue are likely to differ from TCR repertoires in blood.

Donors were healthy HIV-negative adults with no recently reported acute infections or vaccinations. All donors were Caucasian adults living in Nashville, Tennessee, USA. CD4+ T cells were enriched through magnetic negative selection, after which naive cells were positively selected on CD45RA and the remaining negative fraction served as the memory subset. After blood collection by leukapheresis, PBMCs were isolated using Ficoll-Histopaque density gradient centrifugation and then cryopreserved in the vapor phase of liquid nitrogen. Purity and quantity of every magnetically sorted T cell population were checked by analytical flow cytometry. From each sorted fraction, genomic DNA was isolated and quantified by UV absorbance on a Nanodrop 2000c. Relative to germline, V is 5 bases shorter and J is 4 bases shorter, with 12 bases between their ends. CDR1 is given as MDHEN and CDR2 as SYDVKM, both from the germline V gene. The CDR3, from cysteine to phenylalanine, totals 14 residues. Solely the CDR3 DNA is kept, with 42 bases framed from the first base.

TCR CDR3 regions were amplified from genomic DNA by multiplex PCR using the deep immunoSEQ assay. Extracted genomic DNA from each cell subset was spread evenly across all wells of several immunoSEQ 96-well plates, with each plate serving as a replicate. For sorted subsets, about 200 ng genomic DNA, equal to 30,000 or so T cell genomes, was loaded into each replicate PCR. Purified libraries were quantified with a Qubit 3.0 fluorometer, sized on a Bioanalyzer 2100, and re-quantified with the KAPA Library Quantification kit. Every immunoSEQ 96-well plate was sequenced on a separate single-read 150-cycle Illumina NextSeq 550 flow cell. Under the source paper's analysis protocol: Because the immunoSEQ output included only junctional sequences and no quality scores, the filtering could not be the same as the filtering used for full-length reads. Sequences were annotated with PyIR, a Python wrapper for IgBLAST v1.9, using IMGT germline references to assign V/J genes and CDR3. Reads with weak V/J assignments (E-value above 1e-6), missing CDR3, stop codons, out-of-frame junctions, or ambiguous translated residues were removed. V3J clonotypes were defined as sequences sharing the same inferred V gene, J gene, and CDR3 amino acid sequence. Percentage overlap between repertoires was calculated by dividing the number of shared unique clonotypes by the size of the smaller repertoire. RTK rarefaction, the Chao1 estimator, and Recon v2.1 estimates of unobserved clonotypes were used to assess repertoire richness. Generation probabilities were computed with OLGA for all TCRbeta clonotypes obtained by the gDNA method from several donors. TCRdb stores this immuneACCESS table with in-frame sequences only. Part of the clones is absent; in the studies checked, under half of the shortfall reflects unresolved V genes, and no reason is known for the rest. V and J calls and clone size come straight from that table; D and trimming were deduced from the DNA. This sample is represented by about a million clones; about 75% of them were singletons. The ten largest clones represent around 1.5% of the sample.

As to this clone: The antigen it recognizes is unknown. No much larger clone exists at a distance of one base, and base qualities are not known.

The rearrangement combines TRBV28 with TRBJ1-5; the D region possibly corresponds to TRBD1 (5 bases align). Sequencing used memory CD4+ T cells sorted from blood. The label giving this sample's cell subset or site can be read as: CD45RA-negative fraction. The TCR comes from a man between 18 and 35 years old in good health. The nucleotide sequence reads as follows: TGTGCCAGCAGTGCCGGGACCAAAAATCAGCCCCAGCATTTT. This encodes CASSAGTKNQPQHF.